This section outlines one T cell receptor (beta chain) sequence together with its context. The CDR3 runs 13 residues. V was trimmed by 1 base and J by 2 bases, leaving 5 bases between them. The germline gives CDR1 SNHLY, CDR2 FYNNEI. This sample was taken from a study of T cell responses to AZD1222 COVID-19 vaccine. Produced via immunoSEQ multiplex PCR; TCRdb's table is partial and in-frame only. The sample records about 74,000 clones, just over 85% being singletons. The chain recombines TRBV2 with TRBJ2-5; D not certain. The sequences come from peripheral blood, collected on day 0 of AZD1222 vaccination. This TCR was sampled from an adult in good health. Written as DNA, the CDR3 is TGTGCCAGCAGTGAAGACAGACAAGAGACCCAGTACTTC. This codes for CASSEDRQETQYF.